This is a list of T cell receptor beta chains from one sample in a study of T cells after yellow fever vaccination. TCRdb recomputed calls from the 5' RACE reads with MiXCR, one row per CDR3 protein. The data contain approximately 580,000 distinct CDR3 sequences, around 17% of them singletons. Source: PBMCs, taken less than 6 days after the first yellow fever vaccination. The receptors shown here come from a man aged 18 to 30 who received the YFV17D yellow fever vaccine. CDR3s include the opening cysteine and the closing phenylalanine or tryptophan. D genes are given only for firm matches. The size field is filled for only some rows; it gives once, few, many or a size class.

>TRBV12-3/TRBV12-4|few|TRBD2|TRBJ2-5
CASSQTLAKETQYF
TGTGCCAGCAGCCAGACACTAGCGAAAGAGACCCAGTACTTC
>TRBV19|-|-|TRBJ2-2
CASRQGNTGELFF
TGTGCCAGCAGGCAGGGGAACACCGGGGAGCTGTTTTTT
>TRBV3-1|-|-|TRBJ1-6
CASSPPVWEGYNSPLHF
TGTGCCAGCAGCCCCCCCGTCTGGGAGGGATATAATTCACCCCTCCACTTT
>TRBV5-1|-|TRBD1|TRBJ2-3
CASGQGVDTQYF
TGCGCCAGCGGACAGGGGGTAGATACGCAGTATTTT
>TRBV7-8|-|-|TRBJ2-3
CASSLVLSGTDTQYF
TGTGCCAGCAGCTTAGTGTTGTCAGGCACAGATACGCAGTATTTT
>TRBV11-3|few|-|TRBJ2-2
CASSLEVWGLGTGELFF
TGTGCCAGCAGCTTAGAAGTCTGGGGGTTGGGCACCGGGGAGCTGTTTTTT
>TRBV7-8|few|-|TRBJ2-1
CASRLVGHNEQFF
TGTGCCAGCAGATTAGTCGGCCACAATGAGCAGTTCTTC
>TRBV11-2|few|-|TRBJ2-3
CASSLREDTQYF
TGTGCCAGCAGCTTGAGGGAAGATACGCAGTATTTT
>TRBV18|many|-|TRBJ2-5
CASQSIQETQYF
TGTGCCAGCCAATCGATTCAAGAGACCCAGTACTTC
>TRBV6-5|-|-|TRBJ1-2
CASNGGRVGYTF
TGTGCCAGCAATGGGGGGAGGGTTGGCTACACCTTC
>TRBV15|few|-|TRBJ1-1
CATSRDTALSEAFF
TGTGCCACCAGCAGAGACACAGCTCTCTCTGAAGCTTTCTTT
>TRBV5-8|-|TRBD2|TRBJ2-3
CASSFSGGYLDTQYF
TGTGCCAGCAGCTTTAGCGGGGGGTATCTAGATACGCAGTATTTT
>TRBV6-2/TRBV6-3|few|TRBD1|TRBJ2-7
CASSYGPTGTFSYEQYF
TGTGCCAGCAGTTACGGTCCGACAGGGACCTTCTCCTACGAGCAGTACTTC
>TRBV3-1|-|-|TRBJ2-4
CASSHPQYF
TGTGCCAGCAGCCATCCCCAGTACTTC
>TRBV7-9|-|-|TRBJ2-3
CASTPWGASTDTQYF
TGTGCCAGCACCCCCTGGGGGGCTAGCACAGATACGCAGTATTTT
>TRBV10-3|-|TRBD1|TRBJ1-3
CAIRGQGAAGNTIYF
TGTGCCATCAGGGGCCAGGGGGCGGCTGGAAACACCATATATTTT
>TRBV5-5|-|-|TRBJ2-3
CASSLVSVETQYF
TGTGCCAGCAGCTTGGTCAGCGTGGAGACGCAGTATTTT
>TRBV28|few|-|TRBJ2-1
CASWGDRKLYNEQFF
TGTGCCAGCTGGGGGGATCGAAAACTCTACAATGAGCAGTTCTTC
>TRBV20-1|few|TRBD2|TRBJ2-3
CSAPRGGQGTDTQYF
TGCAGTGCTCCCCGGGGGGGGCAGGGCACAGATACGCAGTATTTT
>TRBV27|few|-|TRBJ2-7
CASSLSGGGLYEQYF
TGTGCCAGCAGTTTATCGGGTGGGGGTCTCTACGAGCAGTACTTC
>TRBV20-1|-|TRBD2|TRBJ2-1
CSALKLAGLRNEQFF
TGCAGTGCACTTAAACTAGCGGGGCTACGCAATGAGCAGTTCTTC
>TRBV29-1|few|TRBD1|TRBJ1-1
CSAQGVTEAFF
TGCAGCGCACAGGGGGTCACTGAAGCTTTCTTT
>TRBV12-3/TRBV12-4|few|TRBD1|TRBJ1-5
CASRRTGQAGQPQHF
TGTGCCAGCAGGCGCACCGGACAGGCTGGGCAGCCCCAGCATTTT
>TRBV11-2|-|TRBD1|TRBJ2-3
CASSQRQGIYASTDTQYF
TGTGCCAGCAGCCAGAGACAGGGCATATACGCTAGCACAGATACGCAGTATTTT
>TRBV7-9|few|-|TRBJ2-1
CASSLFRVGSGEQFF
TGTGCCAGCAGCTTATTCCGCGTGGGATCAGGTGAGCAGTTCTTC
>TRBV4-1|many|-|TRBJ2-5
CASSQVNLGFQKGETQYF
TGCGCCAGCAGCCAAGTCAATTTGGGGTTTCAGAAAGGAGAGACCCAGTACTTC
>TRBV7-9|few|TRBD2|TRBJ2-1
CASSFIAGGGNEQFF
TGTGCCAGCAGCTTCATAGCGGGGGGCGGTAATGAGCAGTTCTTC